This T cell receptor beta chain emerged from a study of T cells in localized non-small cell lung cancer. Study observations and caveats: Uninvolved adjacent lung showed higher T cell clonality than tumor. Across samples, adjacent lung featured a median approximately 56 of the top 100 tumor clones. Sequencing was restricted to one tumor region; therefore, heterogeneity remains possible. Density of T cells in blood, when higher, went with longer overall survival.

As to this clone: Its specificity is unknown.

Trimming took off 0 bases at V and 2 bases at J, with 7 bases between the two ends. Germline loops: CDR1 LNHDA, CDR2 SQIVND (reference sequence). The CDR3 covers 14 residues. TCRdb's table, derived via immunoSEQ multiplex PCR, lists solely in-frame clones and lacks some. The sample holds 25,000 to 35,000 clones, about 86% seen once. The chain combines TRBV19 with TRBJ1-2; the D is unclear. This sequence was found in a man between 40 and 69 years old with stage III lung adenocarcinoma. The material was peripheral blood mononuclear cells, obtained before any cancer treatment. In nucleotides, the CDR3 is TGTGCCAGTAGTATAGAGGGCAGAAACTATGGCTACACCTTC. Protein: CASSIEGRNYGYTF.